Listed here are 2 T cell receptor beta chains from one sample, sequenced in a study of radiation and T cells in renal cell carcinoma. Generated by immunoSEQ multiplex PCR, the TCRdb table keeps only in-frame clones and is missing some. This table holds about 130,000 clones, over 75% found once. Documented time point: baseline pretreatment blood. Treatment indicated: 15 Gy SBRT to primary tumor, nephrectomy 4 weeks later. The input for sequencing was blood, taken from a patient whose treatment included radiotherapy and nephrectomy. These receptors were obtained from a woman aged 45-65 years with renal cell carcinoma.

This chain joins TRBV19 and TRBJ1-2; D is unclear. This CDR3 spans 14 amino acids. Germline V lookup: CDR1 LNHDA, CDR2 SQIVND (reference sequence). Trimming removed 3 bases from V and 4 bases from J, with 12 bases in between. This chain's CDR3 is CASSIPIGSYGYTF. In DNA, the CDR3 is TGTGCCAGTAGTATCCCAATTGGCTCCTATGGCTACACCTTC.

CDR3 amino acids: CASSQEILRGRYEKLFF. The CDR3, as DNA: TGCGCCAGCAGCCAAGAGATCCTCAGGGGGAGATATGAAAAACTGTTTTTT. V is TRBV4-1 and J is TRBJ1-4; 7 nucleotides match TRBD1. Trimming cost V 0 bases and J 6 bases; bases outside gene matches: 10. The CDR3 sequence is 17 residues long. Germline V CDR1 and CDR2: MGHRA, YSYEKL.